This T cell receptor (beta chain) was retrieved from a study of T cells in Graves' hyperthyroidism and ophthalmopathy. Study-level results: Median prediction lead before ophthalmopathy onset was 6.5 months with the model. Ophthalmopathy was told apart from stable hyperthyroidism by a 13 V-J model.

The sample holds many counts of this clonotype. The antigen is not known. Patients with uncontrolled infections, other autoimmune diseases, pregnancy or lactation were excluded. Isolation of PBMCs was performed on 10 ml fresh peripheral blood. TCR beta CDR3 sequences were amplified from RNA transcripts. Using the HTBI primer set, a first-round RT-PCR was run on the TCR CDR3. TCRdb fed the multiplex PCR reads into MiXCR, producing one record per CDR3 protein. In the table there are under 400,000 distinct CDR3 sequences, approximately 18% of which are singletons. The TCR comes from a woman in her 40s with Graves' ophthalmopathy. What was sequenced was blood.

The CDR3 spells CASVPQGFGANVLTF. The CDR3 DNA reads TGTGCCAGCGTCCCACAGGGGTTTGGGGCCAACGTCCTGACTTTC. The chain recombines TRBV2 with TRBJ2-6; 7 nucleotides agree with TRBD1. CDR1 SNHLY and CDR2 FYNNEI come from the germline V gene. CDR3 length: 15 residues. V lost 8 bases to trimming and J lost 3 bases; unmatched junction nucleotides: 7. The full variable domain, completed using reference TRBV2 and TRBJ2-6, is EPEVTQTPSHQVTQMGQEVILRCVPISNHLYFYWYRQILGQKVEFLVSFYNNEISEKSEIFDDQFSVERPDGSNFTLKIRSTKLEDSAMYFCASVPQGFGANVLTFGAGSRLTVL.